One and the same sample provided the 27 T cell receptor beta chains below, sequenced in a study of post-analysis software for immune sequencing data. Overall study results and limits: Elevated frequency relative to controls characterized 4 or 5 TRBV segments in patients, TRBV5-6, TRBV5-1 and TRBV20-1 among them.

No cognate antigen is known for these TCRs. Unique molecular identifiers were carried by the TCR beta cDNA libraries. TCRdb passed the PCR reads through MiXCR, listing each CDR3 protein once. The table lists some 800,000 distinct CDR3 sequences, roughly 50% of them singletons, with roughly 5.2% in the top ten. Sequencing was carried out using blood. All receptors come from a girl between 5 and 17 years old with multiple sclerosis.

This clonotype was counted between two and nine times. CDR3 region: CSARVPNLGSYEQYF. In nucleotides, the CDR3 is TGCAGTGCTAGAGTCCCTAATTTGGGAAGCTACGAGCAGTACTTC. This chain links TRBV20-1 with TRBJ2-7; D gene ambiguous. With 1 base removed from V and 3 bases from J, the gap between germline ends came to 16 bases. Germline CDR1 DFQATT, CDR2 SNEGSKA (reference sequence). The CDR3 has 15 amino acids.

The chain uses TRBV5-1 and TRBJ2-2; D might be TRBD2 (5 bases). The V and J ends lost 7 bases and 6 bases respectively, with 7 bases between them. CDR1 SGHRS and CDR2 YFSETQ come from the germline V gene. The CDR3 is made up of 11 amino acids. CDR3: CASHGAGELFF. The CDR3 coding sequence is TGCGCCAGCCACGGGGCCGGGGAGCTGTTTTTT.

This chain uses TRBV7-6 with TRBJ2-7; unclear D gene. Germline V gene sequence: CDR1 SGHVS, CDR2 FNYEAQ. V shed 2 bases and J shed 3 bases, with 8 bases lying between them. The CDR3 length is 13 residues. This chain's CDR3 is CASSLTPRYEQYF. The CDR3 DNA sequence: TGTGCCAGCAGCTTAACGCCTCGCTACGAGCAGTACTTC.

The CDR3 DNA sequence: TGTGCCAGCAGCCAAGATCTAAACTACAATGAGCAGTTCTTC. It is translated as CASSQDLNYNEQFF. This chain uses TRBV3-1 with TRBJ2-1; no clear D gene. Germline lookup yields CDR1 LGHDT and CDR2 YNNKEL (reference sequence). The CDR3 spans 14 residues. V lost 0 bases to trimming and J lost 3 bases, with 6 bases between them.

This clonotype has more than one count but fewer than ten. This sequence joins TRBV6-4 and TRBJ2-1; D not resolved. The CDR3 is 13 amino acids. Germline loops: CDR1 MRHNA, CDR2 SNTAGT. The germline V and J ends were trimmed by 3 bases and 8 bases, with 11 bases remaining between them. CDR3 DNA: TGTGCCAGCAGTGAAGGTTCGTGGGATGAGCAGTTCTTC. This codes for CASSEGSWDEQFF.

This clonotype has a handful of counts. This sequence may be a read error, since a much larger clone differs from it by one base. The V and J genes are TRBV12-3 or TRBV12-4 and TRBJ1-1; possibly TRBD1 for D (5 bases). The CDR3 contains 15 residues. The CDR3 is CASSFWGREITETFF. For the CDR3, the DNA is TGTGCCAGCAGTTTTTGGGGCAGGGAGATCACTGAAACTTTCTTT.

In this sample, this clonotype turned up a few times. The V gene is TRBV7-2, the J gene TRBJ2-7, with 9 nucleotides matching TRBD2. The junction had 8 bases not matched to a gene; V was cut back by 5 bases and J by 3 bases. The CDR3 is made up of 15 amino acids. Germline values: CDR1 SGHTA, CDR2 FQGNSA. DNA of the CDR3: TGTGCCAGCAGCCCCCGTAGTAGCGGGAGCTACGAGCAGTACTTC. It specifies CASSPRSSGSYEQYF. Complete variable domain (other parts from reference TRBV7-2 and TRBJ2-7): GAGVSQSPSNKVTEKGKDVELRCDPISGHTALYWYRQSLGQGLEFLIYFQGNSAPDKSGLPSDRFSAERTGGSVSTLTIQRTQQEDSAVYLCASSPRSSGSYEQYFGPGTRLTVT.

This clonotype was counted only a few times. The chain couples TRBV7-9 to TRBJ2-1, with 7 nucleotides matching TRBD2. V dropped 1 base and J dropped 2; count of bases not matched to a gene: 5. Germline V gene data show CDR1 as SEHNR and CDR2 as FQNEAQ (reference sequence). The CDR3 is made up of 16 amino acids. The CDR3 reads CASSLGAGKPYNEQFF. In DNA form, the CDR3 reads TGTGCCAGCAGCTTAGGAGCGGGAAAGCCCTACAATGAGCAGTTCTTC.

This clonotype appeared a few times. The rearrangement joins TRBV7-9 to TRBJ1-6; the D gene is possibly TRBD1 (5 bases). Trimming took 2 bases from V and 3 from J, leaving 20 bases between them. CDR1 is SEHNR, CDR2 FQNEAQ, per germline (reference sequence). The CDR3 loop spans 19 amino acids. The DNA of the CDR3 is TGTGCCAGCAGCTTATCCTTGCGGGACCCGGAGGACTATAATTCACCCCTCCACTTT. It encodes CASSLSLRDPEDYNSPLHF.

The genes are TRBV28 and TRBJ2-7; TRBD1 matches 7 bases. This CDR3 has 12 amino acids. V was pared by 6 bases and J by 7 bases, with 6 bases of the junction left unmatched. Germline V gene data show CDR1 as MDHEN and CDR2 as SYDVKM. CDR3: CASRQGRGEQYF. CDR3 bases: TGTGCCAGCAGACAGGGGCGAGGAGAGCAGTACTTC.

This clonotype has more than one count but fewer than ten. CDR3 sequence (DNA): TGTGCCAGCAGCCAGGGTCGGCAGCAGCCCCAGCATTTT. Translation: CASSQGRQQPQHF. The V call is TRBV7-8, the J call TRBJ1-5; tentative D call: TRBD1 (5 bases). V lost 5 bases, J lost 7 bases, and 12 bases lay in between. The CDR3 is 13 amino acids. The germline V gene encodes CDR1 SGHVS and CDR2 FQNEAQ.

The chain combines TRBV3-1 with TRBJ2-7; the D gene is possibly TRBD1 (5 bases). Deletions cut 0 bases from V and 2 bases from J, with 14 bases between. Looked up from germline, CDR1 is LGHDT and CDR2 is YNNKEL (reference sequence). This CDR3 is built from 16 residues. In nucleotides, the CDR3 is TGTGCCAGCAGCCAAGATGCAGGGTCCTTAACCTACGAGCAGTACTTC. The encoded protein is CASSQDAGSLTYEQYF.

The table lists this clonotype with a few counts. The chain is built from TRBV24-1 and TRBJ2-1; 10 bases match TRBD2. With 3 bases clipped from V and 4 bases from J, the junction kept 5 bases outside the gene matches. Germline loops: CDR1 KGHDR, CDR2 SFDVKD. The CDR3 length is 16 residues. As DNA, the CDR3 is TGTGCCACCAGTGATGGAAGTAGCGGGAGGTACAATGAGCAGTTCTTC. Protein: CATSDGSSGRYNEQFF.

The chain carries TRBV6-2 or TRBV6-3 and TRBJ1-1; no reliable D call. V lost 0 bases and J 8 bases, leaving 10 bases between the germline ends. The CDR3 has 13 amino acids. Germline V CDR1 and CDR2: MNHEY, SVGEGT. The DNA of the CDR3 is TGTGCCAGCAGTTACTCGAAGGCACGAGAAGCTTTCTTT. It codes for CASSYSKAREAFF.

This clonotype was seen a few times. Possible read error: a much larger clone is one base away. The chain links TRBV6-6 to TRBJ2-5, with D uncertain. The CDR3 has 12 residues. Germline assignment: CDR1 MNHNY and CDR2 SVGAGI (reference sequence). The CDR3 loop is CASGRVQGTQYF. In DNA form, the CDR3 reads TGTGCCAGCGGTAGAGTCCAAGGGACCCAGTACTTC.

The chain links TRBV4-1 to TRBJ2-5, with no clear D. Judging by the DNA end, TRBJ2-7 fits better; the J call may be wrong. The germline CDR1 and CDR2 sequences are MGHRA and YSYEKL. The CDR3 extends over 14 amino acids. The CDR3 region has the DNA TGCGCCAGCAGCCCAGTCTCGCGGAGCGACGAGCAGTACTTC. Encoded protein: CASSPVSRSDEQYF.

The gene calls are TRBV11-2 and TRBJ1-1; tentatively, D is TRBD1 (6 bases). Germline V gene lookup returns CDR1 SGHAT and CDR2 FQNNGV. Trimming shortened V by 5 bases and J by 3 bases, and 13 bases separated the two germline ends. The CDR3 has 14 residues. In nucleotides, the CDR3 is TGTGCCAGCAGCCCCGGACAGTCATACACTGAAGCTTTCTTT. Its translation: CASSPGQSYTEAFF.

V gene TRBV6-5 combines with J gene TRBJ2-1; TRBD1 aligns across 8 bases. This CDR3 is built from 16 residues. The germline V gene encodes CDR1 MNHEY and CDR2 SVGAGI. V shed 6 bases, J shed 4 bases, and the junction held 11 bases outside the gene matches. CDR3 residues: CASSPRTGRGYNEQFF. Written as DNA, the CDR3 is TGTGCCAGCAGCCCTAGGACAGGGCGAGGGTACAATGAGCAGTTCTTC.

The rearrangement joins TRBV7-8 to TRBJ2-5; 11 bases line up with TRBD2. V shed 4 bases, J shed 2 bases, and the junction held 15 bases outside the gene matches. Per germline, CDR1 SGHVS and CDR2 FQNEAQ. This CDR3 spans 19 amino acids. The CDR3 DNA follows: TGTGCCAGCAGCTCCTTGGGTAGCGGGAGGGCCCAATGGCAAGAGACCCAGTACTTC. Amino acids: CASSSLGSGRAQWQETQYF.

V is TRBV5-1 and J is TRBJ2-1, with 8 bases that match TRBD2. The CDR3 is made up of 16 amino acids. The germline V gene encodes CDR1 SGHRS and CDR2 YFSETQ. Trimming at V came to 2 bases and at J to 4 bases, leaving 8 bases not matched to a gene. CDR3 amino acids: CASSFSSLADYNEQFF. CDR3 DNA sequence: TGCGCCAGCAGCTTTTCGTCACTAGCGGATTACAATGAGCAGTTCTTC.

This chain connects TRBV7-2 to TRBJ2-3; TRBD2 matches 14 bases. This CDR3 contains 16 residues. V was pared by 5 bases and J by 6 bases, with 7 bases of the junction left unmatched. Germline V CDR1 and CDR2: SGHTA, FQGNSA. CDR3 residues: CASSRSGLAGVDTQYF. CDR3 nucleotide sequence: TGTGCCAGCAGCCGGTCGGGACTAGCGGGAGTGGATACGCAGTATTTT.

There are many counts of this clonotype. V gene TRBV29-1 combines with J gene TRBJ2-7; D unresolved. Per germline, CDR1 SQVTM and CDR2 ANQGSEA. The CDR3 extends over 13 amino acids. V was shortened by 5 bases and J by 0 bases, with 11 bases between the two germline ends. The CDR3 nucleotides read TGCAGCGTTACCTCTACCGGCTCCTACGAGCAGTACTTC. Its translation: CSVTSTGSYEQYF.

This clonotype has a single count. The chain is built from TRBV9 and TRBJ2-7; TRBD1 might be the D (5 bases). CDR3 size: 15 residues. Germline CDR1 SGDLS, CDR2 YYNGEE. V lost 0 bases and J lost 2, with 12 bases in between. CDR3 residues: CASSVADSATYEQYF. The CDR3, as DNA: TGTGCCAGCAGCGTAGCTGACAGCGCGACCTACGAGCAGTACTTC. Combining the CDR3 with reference TRBV9 and TRBJ2-7 gives the whole variable domain DSGVTQTPKHLITATGQRVTLRCSPRSGDLSVYWYQQSLDQGLQFLIQYYNGEERAKGNILERFSAQQFPDLHSELNLSSLELGDSALYFCASSVADSATYEQYFGPGTRLTVT.

The rearrangement uses TRBV9 and TRBJ2-3, with D possibly TRBD2 on 5 matching bases. The V and J ends lost 6 bases and 2 bases respectively, with 10 bases between them. Germline CDR1 SGDLS, CDR2 YYNGEE. This CDR3 comprises 13 residues. The CDR3 sequence is CASNPGTTDTQYF. For the CDR3, the DNA is TGTGCCAGCAATCCGGGAACCACAGATACGCAGTATTTT.

The chain is built from TRBV9 and TRBJ2-7; D is undetermined. The V end was cut by 1 base, the J end by 4 bases, with 9 bases between. Germline-derived CDR1 and CDR2 are SGDLS and YYNGEE. The CDR3 totals 13 residues. The CDR3 spells CASSVTDGYEQYF. CDR3 bases: TGTGCCAGCAGCGTAACCGACGGTTACGAGCAGTACTTC.

The V gene is TRBV28, the J gene TRBJ2-5; 8 bases line up with TRBD2. The J call may be in error: the DNA end matches TRBJ2-7 better. Germline-derived CDR1 and CDR2 are MDHEN and SYDVKM. This CDR3 contains 14 residues. This CDR3 is CASMRLQREHEQYF. The CDR3 DNA follows: TGTGCCAGCATGCGCCTCCAGCGGGAGCACGAGCAGTACTTC.

The rearrangement joins TRBV7-2 to TRBJ2-3; the D gene is possibly TRBD1 (5 bases). Deletions cut 2 bases from V and 3 bases from J, with 9 bases between. Germline V CDR1 and CDR2: SGHTA, FQGNSA. The CDR3 is 14 residues long. CDR3 nucleotides: TGTGCCAGCAGCTTATTGACAGTTACAGATACGCAGTATTTT. Its translation: CASSLLTVTDTQYF.